This T cell receptor (beta chain) was retrieved from a study of OX40 agonist ivuxolimab in advanced cancers. About the investigation overall: Ivuxolimab, which targeted the costimulatory receptor OX40 (CD134), was an agonistic, fully human IgG2 monoclonal antibody. Intravenous ivuxolimab was administered to patients every 2 weeks at six dose levels: 0.01, 0.1, 0.3, 1.5, 3 and 10 mg/kg. Of the approximately 54 dose-escalation patients, hepatocellular carcinoma was present in about 20, melanoma in some 15, renal cell carcinoma in 9 and head and neck cancer in 9. A male proportion of under 85% and a mean age of around 60 years, ranging from about 20 to 79, were recorded for the dose-escalation cohort. Prior anti-PD-1, anti-PD-L1 or anti-CTLA-4 therapy was permitted, and checkpoint inhibitors had been received by 40% to 50% of dose-escalation patients. Partial responses occurred in three dose-escalation patients: two with cutaneous melanoma and one with hepatocellular carcinoma. Peripheral TCRbeta sequencing was intended to test whether TCR sequence diversity was altered and clonal T-cell expansion was caused by ivuxolimab. The paper covers the monotherapy dose-escalation part of the phase I ivuxolimab trial, which included N of about 50 patients.

Genomic DNA was isolated from the sorted cells so that the TCRbeta CDR3 region could be sequenced. The immunoSEQ Assay was used to sequence the TCRbeta CDR3 regions. Not all clones reach the TCRdb copy of this immuneACCESS table, which keeps in-frame sequences only. Checked studies attribute under half of the gap to unresolved V genes and leave the rest unexplained. This sample lists approximately 84,000 clones; 70% to 90% were detected once. 1.5% to 2.5% of the sample lies in the top ten. The full study reports these points: On average, CD8+ T cells showed more expanded clones than CD4+ T cells after ivuxolimab. In partial responders in the 0.1-3.0 mg/kg groups, normalized peripheral clonal expansion was found to be among the lowest, especially among CD8+ T cells. Clonal expansion of both CD4+ and CD8+ blood T cells was observed from baseline to week 6 at doses 0.1 to 3.0 mg/kg. Low levels of normalized T-cell clonal expansion were also shown by some nonresponding patients. The antigen specificity of the clonally expanded peripheral T cells was not determined.

Patients with a history of autoimmune disease or receiving systemic immunosuppression were excluded from the trial. Peripheral blood for TCR sequencing was collected from all dose cohorts at baseline, on cycle 4 day 1, and on cycle 7 day 1. Samples came from an open-label, multicenter, first-in-human phase I dose-escalation trial of ivuxolimab. The trial enrolled adults with locally advanced or metastatic head and neck squamous cell, hepatocellular, melanoma or renal cell carcinoma. Before TCR sequencing, CD4+ and CD8+ T cells were separately sorted from peripheral blood. Germline trimming: 2 bases from V, 2 bases from J; junction bases outside gene matches: 3. The CDR3 contains 14 residues, cysteine and phenylalanine counted. The kept DNA is CDR3 alone, 42 bases in frame from the first base. According to the germline V gene, CDR1 reads MNHNS and CDR2 reads SASEGT. A word on this clone: Its antigen is not yet known. Base-call qualities are not available, and no considerably larger clone is one nucleotide away.

The sample in question was CD4+ or CD8+ T cells sorted from blood, obtained in a trial of the OX40 agonist ivuxolimab. The receptor comes from an adult with an advanced solid tumor such as melanoma, head and neck, liver or kidney cancer. The receptor chain draws on TRBV6-1 and TRBJ2-7; 7 bases in between match TRBD2. In nucleotides, the sequence is TGTGCCAGCAGTGAACTGGCGGGAGCCTACGAGCAGTACTTC. Its protein product is CASSELAGAYEQYF.